This passage covers 30 T cell receptor beta chains from one sample sequenced in a study of T cells after posttransplantation cyclophosphamide. The method was immunoSEQ multiplex PCR; TCRdb's version includes in-frame clones alone and lacks a portion of them. Here the sample spans about 7,000 clones, 91% being singletons. The sample consisted of CD4+ T cells sorted from blood. These receptors came from a woman in her 50s in good health and a related stem cell transplant donor.

The chain has TRBV2 and TRBJ1-5; maybe TRBD1 (5 bases). Germline V gene lookup returns CDR1 SNHLY and CDR2 FYNNEI. Trimming pared 6 bases from V and 4 bases from J, leaving 16 bases between. The CDR3 spans 15 residues. CDR3 in DNA: TGTGCCAGCAGCTCACTTCAGGGCGTTAATCAGCCCCAGCATTTT. Translation gives CASSSLQGVNQPQHF.

This clone was picked up one time. The CDR3 sequence is CASSLVGTGDSPLHF. The CDR3 region has the DNA TGTGCCAGCAGCTTAGTTGGGACAGGGGATTCACCCCTCCACTTT. The chain carries TRBV7-8 and TRBJ1-6; 10 nucleotides match TRBD1. CDR1 and CDR2 (germline): SGHVS, FQNEAQ. The CDR3 runs 15 residues. V trimming: 1 base; J trimming: 8 bases; junction bases outside the gene matches: 2.

V usage is TRBV6-4 and J usage is TRBJ1-2, with 7 nucleotides matching TRBD1. The CDR3 spans 14 residues. Germline V lookup: CDR1 MRHNA, CDR2 SNTAGT. Trimming took 2 bases from V and 5 from J; bases not matched to a gene: 5. The CDR3 nucleotides are TGTGCCAGCAGTGACCCTAAACAGGGGTATGGCTACACCTTC. This gives the protein CASSDPKQGYGYTF.

This rearrangement joins TRBV7-6 to TRBJ2-7; D ambiguous. Trimming cost V 5 bases and J 7 bases, with 18 bases left between them. Germline CDR1 is SGHVS and CDR2 is FNYEAQ. This CDR3 region has 14 residues. CDR3 loop: CASSPPDSSGEQYF. CDR3 DNA: TGTGCCAGCAGCCCCCCCGACTCGTCCGGGGAGCAGTACTTC.

The chain joins TRBV7-3 to TRBJ2-6; D is perhaps TRBD1 (5 bases). With 3 bases removed from V and 4 bases from J, the gap between germline ends came to 16 bases. Germline lookup yields CDR1 SGHTA and CDR2 FQGTGA. This CDR3 is 17 amino acids long. The CDR3 here is CASSFEIQGAGANVLTF. CDR3 nucleotides: TGTGCCAGCAGCTTCGAGATCCAGGGTGCCGGGGCCAACGTCCTGACTTTC.

The chain joins TRBV19 to TRBJ1-6; tentative D call: TRBD1 (5 bases). This CDR3 is 15 amino acids long. V lost 5 bases, J lost 8 bases, and 16 bases lay in between. Germline V gene sequence: CDR1 LNHDA, CDR2 SQIVND (reference sequence). CDR3 amino acids: CASSPQAERDSPLHF. CDR3 coding DNA: TGTGCCAGTAGTCCACAGGCTGAAAGGGATTCACCCCTCCACTTT. The variable domain in full, completed from reference TRBV19 and TRBJ1-6, reads DGGITQSPKYLFRKEGQNVTLSCEQNLNHDAMYWYRQDPGQGLRLIYYSQIVNDFQKGDIAEGYSVSREKKESFPLTVTSAQKNPTAFYLCASSPQAERDSPLHFGNGTRLTVT.

This sequence joins TRBV6-6 and TRBJ2-7; the D gene is possibly TRBD2 (6 bases). This CDR3 has 15 residues. Trimming took off 0 bases at V and 3 bases at J, with 12 bases between the two ends. Germline CDR1 and CDR2: MNHNY and SVGAGI (reference sequence). The CDR3 here is CASSYSEGRFYEQYF. The DNA for the CDR3 is TGTGCCAGCAGTTACTCTGAGGGGAGGTTCTACGAGCAGTACTTC.

The J gene is TRBJ2-7, the V gene TRBV5-5; tentatively, D is TRBD2 (6 bases). The germline V gene encodes CDR1 SGHKS and CDR2 YYEKEE (reference sequence). The germline V and J ends were trimmed by 1 base and 3 bases, with 11 bases remaining between them. This CDR3 has 14 amino acids. The CDR3 coding sequence is TGTGCCAGCAGCTTGCCCTTGGGGGGCTACGAGCAGTACTTC. Translating gives CASSLPLGGYEQYF.

The chain carries TRBV5-1 and TRBJ2-7; possible D gene TRBD2, 5 bases. Germline loops: CDR1 SGHRS, CDR2 YFSETQ. CDR3 length: 17 amino acids. The V end lost 4 bases, the J end lost 7 bases, and 27 bases lay between the germline ends. CDR3 nucleotide sequence: TGCGCCAGCAGCCGAGGTTCGGTTGGTCGGGGATCGGGGGAGCAGTACTTC. Its translation: CASSRGSVGRGSGEQYF. Based on the CDR3 plus reference TRBV5-1 and TRBJ2-7, the full variable domain is KAGVTQTPRYLIKTRGQQVTLSCSPISGHRSVSWYQQTPGQGLQFLFEYFSETQRNKGNFPGRFSGRQFSNSRSEMNVSTLELGDSALYLCASSRGSVGRGSGEQYFGPGTRLTVT.

The rearrangement uses TRBV9 and TRBJ1-2, with 7 positions matching TRBD1. The V and J ends lost 0 bases and 8 bases, in that order; junction bases with no gene match: 7. CDR1 and CDR2 from the germline V gene are SGDLS and YYNGEE. The length of the CDR3 is 14 residues. CDR3 loop: CASSVGRGLGGYTF. The CDR3, as DNA: TGTGCCAGCAGCGTAGGGAGGGGGCTTGGGGGCTACACCTTC. Full variable domain (rest looked up from reference TRBV9 and TRBJ1-2): DSGVTQTPKHLITATGQRVTLRCSPRSGDLSVYWYQQSLDQGLQFLIQYYNGEERAKGNILERFSAQQFPDLHSELNLSSLELGDSALYFCASSVGRGLGGYTFGSGTRLTVV.

This chain joins TRBV5-1 and TRBJ1-1, with 11 bases matching TRBD1. V shed 4 bases, J shed 12 bases, and the junction held 5 bases outside the gene matches. The germline V gene has CDR1 SGHRS and CDR2 YFSETQ. CDR3 length equals 12 residues. The CDR3 region is CASSDGQGATFF. The CDR3 DNA reads as TGCGCCAGCAGCGATGGACAGGGGGCAACTTTCTTT.

The chain employs TRBV6-5 and TRBJ2-7; TRBD1 is a possible D gene (6 bases). V was shortened by 8 bases and J by 1 base, with 15 bases between the two germline ends. Germline V CDR1 and CDR2: MNHEY, SVGAGI. This CDR3 spans 14 amino acids. DNA of the CDR3: TGTGCCAGCGCCGACAGGCCTGATTCCTACGAGCAGTACTTC. Translated, it gives CASADRPDSYEQYF.

The rearrangement links TRBV7-9 to TRBJ2-1; no clear D. Germline V gene sequence: CDR1 SEHNR, CDR2 FQNEAQ (reference sequence). V lost 5 bases and J 0 bases, leaving 14 bases between the germline ends. The CDR3 loop spans 16 amino acids. The CDR3 sequence is CASSKQSPSSYNEQFF. Here the CDR3 DNA reads TGTGCCAGCAGCAAGCAATCCCCGAGCTCCTACAATGAGCAGTTCTTC. The full variable domain, in which reference TRBV7-9 and TRBJ2-1 provide the parts outside the CDR3, is DTGVSQNPRHKITKRGQNVTFRCDPISEHNRLYWYRQTLGQGPEFLTYFQNEAQLEKSRLLSDRFSAERPKGSFSTLEIQRTEQGDSAMYLCASSKQSPSSYNEQFFGPGTRLTVL.

J is TRBJ1-2 and V is TRBV18; D unclear. The CDR3 is 16 amino acids. Trimming left V 0 bases short and J 3 bases short, with 14 bases between. CDR1 is KGHSH, CDR2 LQKENI, per germline. Here the CDR3 reads CASSPPMDSSHYGYTF. CDR3 DNA: TGTGCCAGCTCACCACCTATGGACTCTAGTCACTATGGCTACACCTTC.

This rearrangement joins TRBV19 to TRBJ1-1, with a weak D call TRBD1 (6 bases). V was pared by 8 bases and J by 3 bases, with 13 bases between. The CDR3 is made up of 13 amino acids. CDR1 is LNHDA, CDR2 SQIVND, per germline (reference sequence). DNA for the CDR3: TGTGCCAGTGCCCCGGGGGGCTACACTGAAGCTTTCTTT. It translates to CASAPGGYTEAFF.

The V gene is TRBV13, the J gene TRBJ2-1; no firm D call. Trimming stripped 5 bases from V and 0 bases from J, with 17 bases between. Germline values: CDR1 PRHDT, CDR2 FYEKMQ (reference sequence). The CDR3 is made up of 17 amino acids. DNA for the CDR3: TGTGCCAGCAGCCCCCGTGAAGCCAGACTCTCCTACAATGAGCAGTTCTTC. Translated: CASSPREARLSYNEQFF.

The chain employs TRBV18 and TRBJ1-2, with unresolved D. Germline assignment: CDR1 KGHSH and CDR2 LQKENI. The CDR3 loop spans 12 amino acids. V shed 2 bases and J shed 2 bases, with 3 bases lying between them. The CDR3 region has the DNA TGTGCCAGCTCACCAGGCAACTATGGCTACACCTTC. Its translation: CASSPGNYGYTF.

This chain links TRBV15 with TRBJ1-4; tentative D call: TRBD1 (6 bases). V lost 0 bases and J 4 bases, leaving 9 bases between the germline ends. Germline V gives CDR1 LNHNV, CDR2 YYDKDF (reference sequence). The CDR3 totals 15 residues. The CDR3 spells CATSRDRQDNEKLFF. The CDR3, as DNA: TGTGCCACCAGCAGAGATCGACAGGATAATGAAAAACTGTTTTTT. Drawing the rest from reference TRBV15 and TRBJ1-4, the complete variable domain is DAMVIQNPRYQVTQFGKPVTLSCSQTLNHNVMYWYQQKSSQAPKLLFHYYDKDFNNEADTPDNFQSRRPNTSFCFLDIRSPGLGDTAMYLCATSRDRQDNEKLFFGSGTQLSVL.

The chain recombines TRBV28 with TRBJ1-1; D is ambiguous. Deletions cut 3 bases from V and 1 base from J, with 9 bases between. The CDR3 loop spans 14 amino acids. Germline CDR1 and CDR2: MDHEN and SYDVKM. CDR3 nucleotide sequence: TGTGCCAGCAGTTTTCACAGAGCGAACACTGAAGCTTTCTTT. This sequence encodes CASSFHRANTEAFF.

About this clone: This sample includes further DNA sequences coding for the same CDR3. This chain connects TRBV19 to TRBJ2-3; TRBD2 aligns across 12 bases. The CDR3 covers 16 residues. Germline V gene lookup returns CDR1 LNHDA and CDR2 SQIVND (reference sequence). V was clipped by 5 bases and J by 4 bases; unmatched bases: 7. DNA of the CDR3: TGTGCCAGTAGTCGTCTAGCGGGGGGGCTAGCAGATACGCAGTATTTT. It encodes CASSRLAGGLADTQYF.

On this clone itself: The sample holds other DNA sequences that translate to the same CDR3. The V and J genes are TRBV19 and TRBJ2-7; no clear D gene. Germline CDR1 LNHDA, CDR2 SQIVND (reference sequence). Trimming cost V 2 bases and J 0 bases, with 5 bases left between them. The CDR3 extends over 13 amino acids. The DNA of the CDR3 is TGTGCCAGTAGTATACAGTTCTCCTACGAGCAGTACTTC. This sequence encodes CASSIQFSYEQYF.

The chain combines TRBV29-1 with TRBJ2-5; the match to TRBD2 covers 9 bases. This CDR3 contains 14 residues. Germline V gene data show CDR1 as SQVTM and CDR2 as ANQGSEA. Trimming cost V 3 bases and J 1 base; bases outside gene matches: 3. CDR3 region: CSVDASGAQETQYF. The DNA for the CDR3 is TGCAGCGTTGATGCTAGCGGGGCCCAAGAGACCCAGTACTTC.

The V call is TRBV7-2, the J call TRBJ2-6, with D perhaps matching TRBD1 (5 bases). The CDR3 has 15 residues. V dropped 1 base and J dropped 2 bases, with 6 bases sitting between them. CDR1 and CDR2 (germline): SGHTA, FQGNSA. CDR3 sequence reads: CASSLEGTGANVLTF. The CDR3 coding sequence is TGTGCCAGCAGCTTAGAGGGGACTGGGGCCAACGTCCTGACTTTC.

The chain links TRBV18 to TRBJ1-1, with TRBD1 matching 8 bases. This CDR3 spans 16 amino acids. CDR1 is KGHSH, CDR2 LQKENI, per germline. V lost 3 bases to trimming and J lost 1 base; unmatched junction nucleotides: 7. The CDR3 DNA follows: TGTGCCAGCTCACCGGAAATCAGGGGGCGGAACACTGAAGCTTTCTTT. Encoded protein: CASSPEIRGRNTEAFF.

This clone has just one count. V is TRBV6-1 and J is TRBJ1-2; D perhaps matches TRBD1 (6 bases). The V gene's germline CDR1 is MNHNS and CDR2 SASEGT. Trimming cost V 1 base and J 1 base, with 16 bases left between them. CDR3 length equals 17 residues. The CDR3 region is CASSEVDRGGRNYGYTF. CDR3 in DNA: TGTGCCAGCAGTGAAGTGGACCGAGGGGGTCGTAACTATGGCTACACCTTC.

In its sample, this clone was seen once. This chain uses TRBV28 with TRBJ1-6, with 7 bases lining up with TRBD1. Germline-derived CDR1 and CDR2 are MDHEN and SYDVKM. The CDR3 totals 16 residues. With V trimmed by 5 bases and J by 2 bases, 6 bases remained unmatched. The CDR3 sequence is CASSPPTGTYNSPLHF. The CDR3 region has the DNA TGTGCCAGCAGTCCCCCGACAGGGACCTATAATTCACCCCTCCACTTT.

The chain carries TRBV4-1 and TRBJ2-5, with 16 bases matching TRBD2. Trimming removed 2 bases from V and 5 bases from J; junction bases left unmatched: 11. Germline assignment: CDR1 MGHRA and CDR2 YSYEKL. The CDR3 runs 19 residues. CDR3 sequence: CASSQPLGTSGGALETQYF. The DNA of the CDR3 is TGCGCCAGCAGCCAACCATTGGGGACTAGCGGGGGGGCCCTGGAGACCCAGTACTTC.

The chain employs TRBV27 and TRBJ2-7; possible D gene TRBD2, 6 bases. Germline V gene lookup returns CDR1 MNHEY and CDR2 SMNVEV (reference sequence). This CDR3 comprises 15 residues. Trimming stripped 2 bases from V and 2 bases from J, with 13 bases between. The CDR3 sequence: CASSLGRRGTYEQYF. DNA of the CDR3: TGTGCCAGCAGTTTAGGCAGGAGGGGCACCTACGAGCAGTACTTC.

This sequence joins TRBV5-1 and TRBJ1-2; D gene uncertain. Trimming pared 0 bases from V and 4 bases from J, leaving 7 bases between. CDR1 SGHRS and CDR2 YFSETQ come from the germline V gene. The CDR3 has 13 residues. CDR3 sequence: CASSLGSVYGYTF. The CDR3 nucleotides read TGCGCCAGCAGCTTGGGGAGTGTCTATGGCTACACCTTC.

The J gene is TRBJ2-4, the V gene TRBV28; 10 nucleotides agree with TRBD2. Germline CDR1 and CDR2: MDHEN and SYDVKM. V trimming: 5 bases; J trimming: 3 bases; junction bases outside the gene matches: 10. The CDR3 sequence is 17 residues long. The CDR3 loop reads CASSPTTLAGDKNIQYF. Written as DNA, the CDR3 is TGTGCCAGCAGTCCAACAACTCTAGCGGGAGACAAAAACATTCAGTACTTC.